Listed here is a single T cell receptor beta chain. The antigen is not known. The data originate from a study of T cells in Graves' hyperthyroidism and ophthalmopathy. For the study at large: Blood was drawn when the patient was first diagnosed and still untreated.

The V gene's germline CDR1 is ENHRY and CDR2 SYGVKD. The CDR3 is 13 residues long. V gave up 10 bases and J gave up 6 bases, with 16 bases separating them. Study-level findings and limits: A model of 13 V-J features distinguished ophthalmopathy from stable hyperthyroidism. Ophthalmopathy was predicted by the model a median of approximately 6 months ahead of onset. Most thyroid clonotypes expanded above 0.001 appeared in blood too.

RNA transcripts served as the template for amplifying TCR beta CDR3 regions. During a first-round RT-PCR of the TCR CDR3, the HTBI primer set was used. From the multiplex PCR reads, TCRdb called clonotypes with MiXCR, one entry per CDR3 protein. The sample lists almost 600,000 distinct CDR3 sequences, about 15% occurring once. The rearrangement uses TRBV10-3 and TRBJ1-5, with D unresolved. The TCR comes from a woman younger than 45 with Graves' hyperthyroidism that later progressed to Graves' ophthalmopathy. Sequenced sample: blood. The DNA for the CDR3 is TGTGCCACCGAACCGGATCGCCGTCAGCCCCAGCATTTT. This encodes CATEPDRRQPQHF.